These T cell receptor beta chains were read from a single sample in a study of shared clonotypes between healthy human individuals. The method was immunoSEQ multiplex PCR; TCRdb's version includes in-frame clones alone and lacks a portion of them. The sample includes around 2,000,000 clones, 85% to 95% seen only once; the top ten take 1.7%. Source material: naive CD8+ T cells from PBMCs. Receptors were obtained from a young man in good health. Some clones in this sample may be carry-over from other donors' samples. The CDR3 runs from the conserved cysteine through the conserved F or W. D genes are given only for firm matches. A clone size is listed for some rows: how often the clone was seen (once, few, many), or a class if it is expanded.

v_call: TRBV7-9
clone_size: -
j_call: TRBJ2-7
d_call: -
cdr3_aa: CASSSPDSPYEQYF
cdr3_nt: TGTGCCAGCAGCTCACCGGACAGCCCTTACGAGCAGTACTTC

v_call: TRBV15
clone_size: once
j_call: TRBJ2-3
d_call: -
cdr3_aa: CATSRDSRHTDTQYF
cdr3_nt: TGTGCCACCAGCAGAGATTCCCGCCACACAGATACGCAGTATTTT

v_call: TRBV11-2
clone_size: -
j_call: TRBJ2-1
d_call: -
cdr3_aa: CASSFFPLNEQFF
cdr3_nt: TGTGCCAGCAGCTTCTTTCCTCTCAATGAGCAGTTCTTC

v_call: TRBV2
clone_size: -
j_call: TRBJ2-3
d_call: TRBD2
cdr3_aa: CASYRLAADTDTQYF
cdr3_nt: TGTGCCAGCTACCGGCTAGCGGCCGACACAGATACGCAGTATTTT

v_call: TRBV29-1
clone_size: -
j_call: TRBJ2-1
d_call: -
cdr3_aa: CSVWFVGGSSYNEQFF
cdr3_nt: TGCAGCGTATGGTTCGTCGGGGGTTCCTCCTACAATGAGCAGTTCTTC

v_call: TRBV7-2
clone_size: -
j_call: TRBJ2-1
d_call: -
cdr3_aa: CASSLGVGGAPYNEQFF
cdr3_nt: TGTGCCAGCAGCTTAGGGGTTGGTGGCGCTCCATACAATGAGCAGTTCTTC

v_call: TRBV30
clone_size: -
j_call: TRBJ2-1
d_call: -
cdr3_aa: CAWAGVPAPYNEQFF
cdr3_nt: TGTGCCTGGGCAGGGGTCCCGGCCCCATACAATGAGCAGTTCTTC

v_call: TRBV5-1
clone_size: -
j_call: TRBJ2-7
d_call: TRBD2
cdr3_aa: CASSLGLAGVSHEQYF
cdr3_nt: TGCGCCAGCAGCTTGGGACTAGCGGGAGTCTCGCACGAGCAGTACTTC

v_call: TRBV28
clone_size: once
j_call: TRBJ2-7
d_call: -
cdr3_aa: CASSRTGSSYEQYF
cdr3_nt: TGTGCCAGCAGTCGAACAGGGAGCTCCTACGAGCAGTACTTC

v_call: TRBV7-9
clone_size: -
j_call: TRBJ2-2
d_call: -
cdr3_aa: CASSFLAGNAGELFF
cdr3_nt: TGTGCCAGCAGCTTCCTGGCAGGGAACGCCGGGGAGCTGTTTTTT

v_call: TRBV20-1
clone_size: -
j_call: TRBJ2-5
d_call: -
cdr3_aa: CSATETQYF
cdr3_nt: TGCAGTGCTACCGAGACCCAGTACTTC

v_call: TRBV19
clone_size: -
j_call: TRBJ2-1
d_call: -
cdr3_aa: CASSIGIAPSSYNEQFF
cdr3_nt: TGTGCCAGTAGTATAGGGATAGCCCCGAGCTCCTACAATGAGCAGTTCTTC

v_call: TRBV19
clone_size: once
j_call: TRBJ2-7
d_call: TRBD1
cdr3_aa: CASSLNRDRVSAEQYF
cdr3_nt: TGTGCCAGTAGTTTAAACCGGGACAGGGTAAGCGCCGAGCAGTACTTC

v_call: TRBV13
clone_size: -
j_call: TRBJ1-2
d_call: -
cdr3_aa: CASSPARAAGYTF
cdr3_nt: TGTGCCAGCAGCCCCGCGAGGGCCGCGGGCTACACCTTC

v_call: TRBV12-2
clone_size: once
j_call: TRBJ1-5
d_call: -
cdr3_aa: CASRLAPGLGNQPQHF
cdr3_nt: TGTGCAAGTCGCTTAGCCCCAGGGCTCGGCAATCAGCCCCAGCATTTT

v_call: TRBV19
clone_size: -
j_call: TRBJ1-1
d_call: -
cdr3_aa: CASSIGAGRSGAFF
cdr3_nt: TGTGCCAGTAGTATAGGCGCTGGCCGGTCCGGCGCTTTCTTT

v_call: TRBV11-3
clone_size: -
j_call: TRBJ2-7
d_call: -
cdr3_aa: CASSFKVNSEQYF
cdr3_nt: TGTGCCAGCAGCTTTAAGGTTAACTCCGAGCAGTACTTC

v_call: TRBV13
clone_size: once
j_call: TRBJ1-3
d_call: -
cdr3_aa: CASSSPGDSSGNTIYF
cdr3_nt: TGTGCCAGCAGCTCGCCCGGCGACAGCTCTGGAAACACCATATATTTT

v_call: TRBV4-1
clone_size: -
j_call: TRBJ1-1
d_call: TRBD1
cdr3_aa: CASSRDRGNTEAFF
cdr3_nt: TGCGCCAGCAGCCGTGACAGGGGGAACACTGAAGCTTTCTTT

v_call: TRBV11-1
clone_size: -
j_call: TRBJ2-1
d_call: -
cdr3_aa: CASSFAGGYEQFF
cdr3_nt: TGTGCCAGCAGCTTCGCCGGGGGATATGAGCAGTTCTTC

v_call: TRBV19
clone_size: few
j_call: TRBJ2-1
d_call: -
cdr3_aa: CASTPGRTGLVEQFF
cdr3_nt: TGTGCCAGTACCCCAGGGAGGACAGGTCTCGTGGAGCAGTTCTTC

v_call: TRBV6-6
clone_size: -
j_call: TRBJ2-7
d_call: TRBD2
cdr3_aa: CASSYKTSIGDEQYF
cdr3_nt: TGTGCCAGCAGTTACAAGACTAGCATCGGCGACGAGCAGTACTTC

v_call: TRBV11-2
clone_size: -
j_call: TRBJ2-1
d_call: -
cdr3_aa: CAAGLGYNEQFF
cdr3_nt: TGTGCCGCTGGACTTGGTTACAATGAGCAGTTCTTC

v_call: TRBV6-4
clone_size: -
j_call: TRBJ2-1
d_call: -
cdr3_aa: CASSDGRGEQFF
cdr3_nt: TGTGCCAGCAGTGACGGGAGAGGTGAGCAGTTCTTC

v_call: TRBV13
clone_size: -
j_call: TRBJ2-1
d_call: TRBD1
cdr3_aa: CASSGRQGYNEQFF
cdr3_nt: TGTGCCAGCAGCGGCCGACAGGGATACAATGAGCAGTTCTTC

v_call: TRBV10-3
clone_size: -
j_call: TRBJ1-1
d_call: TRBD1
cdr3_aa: CAISESIITRDRERQGETEAFF
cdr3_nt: TGTGCCATCAGTGAGTCGATAATTACCCGGGACCGAGAGAGACAGGGGGAAACTGAAGCTTTCTTT

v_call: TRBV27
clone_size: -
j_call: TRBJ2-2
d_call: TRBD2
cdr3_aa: CASSLLLAGGPDGELFF
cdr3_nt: TGTGCCAGCAGTCTCCTACTAGCGGGAGGGCCTGACGGGGAGCTGTTTTTT

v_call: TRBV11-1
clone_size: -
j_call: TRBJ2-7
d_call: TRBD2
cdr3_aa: CASSLYRLAGFYEQYF
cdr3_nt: TGTGCCAGCAGCTTGTATAGACTAGCGGGATTCTACGAGCAGTACTTC

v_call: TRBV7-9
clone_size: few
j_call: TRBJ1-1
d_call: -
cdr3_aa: CASSPVATNTEAFF
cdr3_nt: TGTGCCAGCAGCCCTGTAGCCACAAACACTGAAGCTTTCTTT

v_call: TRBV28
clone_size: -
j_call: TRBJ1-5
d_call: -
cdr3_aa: CASSLPARGRYQPQHF
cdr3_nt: TGTGCCAGCAGTTTACCCGCCAGGGGAAGGTATCAGCCCCAGCATTTT

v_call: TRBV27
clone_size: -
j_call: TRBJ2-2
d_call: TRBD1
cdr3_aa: CASMPWGQSWANTGELFF
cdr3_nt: TGTGCCAGTATGCCGTGGGGACAGTCCTGGGCGAACACCGGGGAGCTGTTTTTT

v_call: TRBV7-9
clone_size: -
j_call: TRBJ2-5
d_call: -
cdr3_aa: CASSPTRVGQETQYF
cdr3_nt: TGTGCCAGCAGTCCGACTCGGGTGGGCCAAGAGACCCAGTACTTC

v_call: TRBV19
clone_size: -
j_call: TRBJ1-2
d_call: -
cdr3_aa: CASSGLFAGGYTF
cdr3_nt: TGTGCCAGTAGTGGGCTCTTCGCGGGAGGCTACACCTTC

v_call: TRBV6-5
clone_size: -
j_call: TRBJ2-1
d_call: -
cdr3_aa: CASSLGGEQFF
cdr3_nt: TGTGCCAGCAGTTTGGGAGGTGAGCAGTTCTTC

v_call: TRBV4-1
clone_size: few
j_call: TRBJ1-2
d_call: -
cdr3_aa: CASNQGSTSYGYTF
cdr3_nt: TGCGCCAGCAACCAAGGGTCCACCTCCTATGGCTACACCTTC

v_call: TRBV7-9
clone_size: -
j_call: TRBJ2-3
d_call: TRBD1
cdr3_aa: CASSLDRGADTQYF
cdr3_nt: TGTGCCAGCAGCTTAGACAGGGGGGCAGATACGCAGTATTTT

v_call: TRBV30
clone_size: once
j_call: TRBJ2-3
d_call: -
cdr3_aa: CAWSEGPYTDTQYF
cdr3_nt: TGTGCCTGGAGTGAGGGCCCGTACACAGATACGCAGTATTTT